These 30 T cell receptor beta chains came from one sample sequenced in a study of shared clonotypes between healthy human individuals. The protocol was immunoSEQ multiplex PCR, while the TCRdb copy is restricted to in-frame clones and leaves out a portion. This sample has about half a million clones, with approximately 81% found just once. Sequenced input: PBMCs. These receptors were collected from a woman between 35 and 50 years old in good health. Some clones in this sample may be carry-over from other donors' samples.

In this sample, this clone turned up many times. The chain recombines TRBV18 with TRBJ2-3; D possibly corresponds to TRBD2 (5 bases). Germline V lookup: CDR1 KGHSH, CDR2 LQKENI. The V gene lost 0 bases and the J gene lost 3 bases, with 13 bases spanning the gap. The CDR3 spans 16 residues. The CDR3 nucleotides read TGTGCCAGCTCACCACCGGCTCTACCGGGGACAGATACGCAGTATTTT. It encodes CASSPPALPGTDTQYF.

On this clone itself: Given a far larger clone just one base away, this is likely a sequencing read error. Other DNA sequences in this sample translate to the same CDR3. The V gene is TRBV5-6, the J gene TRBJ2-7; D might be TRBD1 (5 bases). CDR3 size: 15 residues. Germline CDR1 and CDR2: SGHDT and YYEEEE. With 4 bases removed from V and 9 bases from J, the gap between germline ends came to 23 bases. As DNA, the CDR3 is TGTGCCAGCAGCGCCTTAGGGGCGGCTGACCCAACGCAGTACTTC. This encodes CASSALGAADPTQYF.

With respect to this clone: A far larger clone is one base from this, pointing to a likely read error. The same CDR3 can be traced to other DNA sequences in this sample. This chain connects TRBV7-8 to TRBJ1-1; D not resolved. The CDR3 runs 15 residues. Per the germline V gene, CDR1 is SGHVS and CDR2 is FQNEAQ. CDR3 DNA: TGCGCCAGCAGCTTAGCGGCGGGGAGGTACACTGAAGCTTTCTTT. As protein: CASSLAAGRYTEAFF.

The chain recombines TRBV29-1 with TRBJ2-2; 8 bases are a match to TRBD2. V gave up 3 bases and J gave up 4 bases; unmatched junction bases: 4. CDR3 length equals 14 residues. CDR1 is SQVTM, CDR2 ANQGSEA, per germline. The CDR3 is CSVEVGRGTGELFF. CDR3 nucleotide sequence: TGCAGCGTTGAGGTCGGGAGGGGCACCGGGGAGCTGTTTTTT.

The CDR3 loop reads CASYPGSGNTGELFF. The DNA of the CDR3 is TGTGCCAGCTATCCAGGTAGCGGAAACACCGGGGAGCTGTTTTTT. V usage is TRBV19 and J usage is TRBJ2-2, with D perhaps TRBD2 (6 bases). The CDR3 extends over 15 amino acids. Germline V gene lookup returns CDR1 LNHDA and CDR2 SQIVND (reference sequence). The V end lost 9 bases, the J end lost 2 bases, and 16 bases lay between the germline ends.

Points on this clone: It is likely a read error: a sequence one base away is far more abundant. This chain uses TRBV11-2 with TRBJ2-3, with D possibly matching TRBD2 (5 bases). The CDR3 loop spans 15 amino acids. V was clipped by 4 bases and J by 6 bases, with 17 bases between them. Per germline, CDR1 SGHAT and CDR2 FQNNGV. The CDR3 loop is CASSSLGSPDDTQYF. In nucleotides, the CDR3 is TGTGCCAGCAGCTCACTAGGCTCCCCGGATGATACGCAGTATTTT. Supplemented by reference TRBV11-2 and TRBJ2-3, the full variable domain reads EAGVAQSPRYKIIEKRQSVAFWCNPISGHATLYWYQQILGQGPKLLIQFQNNGVVDDSQLPKDRFSAERLKGVDSTLKIQPAKLEDSAVYLCASSSLGSPDDTQYFGPGTRLTVL.

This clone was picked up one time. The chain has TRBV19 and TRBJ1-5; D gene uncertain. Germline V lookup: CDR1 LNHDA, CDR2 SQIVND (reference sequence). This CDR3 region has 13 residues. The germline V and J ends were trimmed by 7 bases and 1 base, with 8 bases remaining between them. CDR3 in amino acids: CASKGASNQPQHF. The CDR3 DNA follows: TGTGCCAGTAAGGGTGCCAGCAATCAGCCCCAGCATTTT.

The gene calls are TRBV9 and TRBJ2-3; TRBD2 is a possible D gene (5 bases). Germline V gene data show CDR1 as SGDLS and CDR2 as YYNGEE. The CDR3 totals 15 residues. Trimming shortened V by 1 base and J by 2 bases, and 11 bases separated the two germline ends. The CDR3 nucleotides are TGTGCCAGCAGCGTACAGAGCGGAACCACAGATACGCAGTATTTT. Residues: CASSVQSGTTDTQYF.

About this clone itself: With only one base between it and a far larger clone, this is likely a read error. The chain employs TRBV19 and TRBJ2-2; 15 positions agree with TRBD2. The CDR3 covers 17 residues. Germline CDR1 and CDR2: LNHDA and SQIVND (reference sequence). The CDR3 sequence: CASRGTSGRNGSGKLFF. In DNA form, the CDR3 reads TGTGCCAGTAGGGGGACTAGCGGGAGGAATGGGTCCGGGAAGCTGTTTTTT.

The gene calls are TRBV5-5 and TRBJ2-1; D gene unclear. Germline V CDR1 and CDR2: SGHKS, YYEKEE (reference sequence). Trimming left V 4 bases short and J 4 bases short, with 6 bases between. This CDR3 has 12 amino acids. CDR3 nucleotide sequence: TGTGCCAGCAGCCTATTTTACAATGAGCAGTTCTTC. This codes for CASSLFYNEQFF.

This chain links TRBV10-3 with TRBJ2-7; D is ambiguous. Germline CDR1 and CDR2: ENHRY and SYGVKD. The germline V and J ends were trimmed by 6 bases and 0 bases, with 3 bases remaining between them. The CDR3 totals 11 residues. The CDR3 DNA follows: TGTGCCATCAGGAGCTCCTACGAGCAGTACTTC. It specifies CAIRSSYEQYF.

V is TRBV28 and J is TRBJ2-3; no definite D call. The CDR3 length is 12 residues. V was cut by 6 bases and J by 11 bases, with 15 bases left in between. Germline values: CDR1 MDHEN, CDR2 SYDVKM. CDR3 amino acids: CASSLGPLGQYF. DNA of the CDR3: TGTGCCAGCAGCCTGGGCCCCCTCGGGCAGTATTTT.

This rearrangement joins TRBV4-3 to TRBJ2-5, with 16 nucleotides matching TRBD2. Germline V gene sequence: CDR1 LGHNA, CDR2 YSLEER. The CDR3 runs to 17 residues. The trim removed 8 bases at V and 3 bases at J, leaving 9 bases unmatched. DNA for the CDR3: TGCGCCAGCTCCCCGACGGGACTAGCGGGAGGGGAAGAGACCCAGTACTTC. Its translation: CASSPTGLAGGEETQYF.

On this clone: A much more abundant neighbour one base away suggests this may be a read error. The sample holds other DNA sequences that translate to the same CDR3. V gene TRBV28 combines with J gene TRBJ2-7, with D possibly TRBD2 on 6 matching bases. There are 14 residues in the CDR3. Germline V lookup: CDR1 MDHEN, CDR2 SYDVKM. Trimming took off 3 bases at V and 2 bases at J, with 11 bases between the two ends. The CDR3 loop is CASSFGTGAYEQYF. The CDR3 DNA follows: TGTGCCAGCAGTTTCGGGACGGGGGCCTACGAGCAGTACTTC.

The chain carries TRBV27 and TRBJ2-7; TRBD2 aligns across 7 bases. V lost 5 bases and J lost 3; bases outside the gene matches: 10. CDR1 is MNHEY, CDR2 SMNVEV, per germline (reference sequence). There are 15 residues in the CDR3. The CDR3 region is CASSRYIRGDYEQYF. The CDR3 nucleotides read TGTGCCAGCAGTCGATACATTCGGGGGGACTACGAGCAGTACTTC.

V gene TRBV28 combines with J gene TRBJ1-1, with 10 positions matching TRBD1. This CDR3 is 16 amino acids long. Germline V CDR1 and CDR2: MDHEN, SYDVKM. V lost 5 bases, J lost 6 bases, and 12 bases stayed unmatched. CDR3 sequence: CASSVDRGYLRAEAFF. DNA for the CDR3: TGTGCCAGCAGTGTGGACAGGGGGTACCTTAGGGCTGAAGCTTTCTTT.

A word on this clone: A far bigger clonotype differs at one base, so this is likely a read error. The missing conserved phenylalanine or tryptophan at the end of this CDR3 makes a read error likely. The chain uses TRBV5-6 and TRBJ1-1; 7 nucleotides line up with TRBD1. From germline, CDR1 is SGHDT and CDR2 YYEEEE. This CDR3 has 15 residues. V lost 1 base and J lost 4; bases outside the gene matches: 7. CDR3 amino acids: CASSLLPGGGTEAFL. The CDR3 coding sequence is TGTGCCAGCAGCTTGCTCCCAGGGGGGGGCACTGAAGCTTTCCTT.

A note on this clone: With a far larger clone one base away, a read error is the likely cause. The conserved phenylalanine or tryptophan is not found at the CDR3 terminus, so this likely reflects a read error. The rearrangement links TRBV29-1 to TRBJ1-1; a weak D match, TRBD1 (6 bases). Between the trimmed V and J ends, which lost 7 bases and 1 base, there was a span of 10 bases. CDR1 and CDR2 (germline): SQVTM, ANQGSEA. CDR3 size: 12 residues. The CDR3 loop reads CSAGGRNTEAFS. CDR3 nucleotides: TGCAGCGCGGGGGGCCGGAACACTGAAGCTTTCTCT.

The CDR3 region has the DNA TGTGCCTGGACTAGAGCCTACGAGCAGTACTTC. Translating gives CAWTRAYEQYF. This chain uses TRBV30 with TRBJ2-7; D is uncertain. With 4 bases removed from V and 2 bases from J, the gap between germline ends came to 6 bases. CDR1 and CDR2 (germline): GTSNPN, SVGIG (reference sequence). The CDR3 is 11 residues long.

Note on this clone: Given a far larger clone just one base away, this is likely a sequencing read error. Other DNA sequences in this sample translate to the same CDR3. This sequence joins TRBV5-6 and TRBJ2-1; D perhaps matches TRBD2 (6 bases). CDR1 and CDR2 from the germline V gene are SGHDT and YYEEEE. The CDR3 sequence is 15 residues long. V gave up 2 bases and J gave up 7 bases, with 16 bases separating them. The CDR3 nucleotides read TGTGCCAGCAGCTTACTAGCTGGAGTAGTAAATGAGCAGTTCTTC. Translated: CASSLLAGVVNEQFF. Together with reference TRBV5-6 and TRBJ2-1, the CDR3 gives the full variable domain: DAGVTQSPTHLIKTRGQQVTLRCSPKSGHDTVSWYQQALGQGPQFIFQYYEEEERQRGNFPDRFSGHQFPNYSSELNVNALLLGDSALYLCASSLLAGVVNEQFFGPGTRLTVL.

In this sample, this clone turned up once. The CDR3: CAWSVQWTYGYTF. CDR3 coding DNA: TGTGCCTGGAGTGTACAGTGGACATATGGCTACACCTTC. The chain recombines TRBV30 with TRBJ1-2; D is perhaps TRBD1 (5 bases). Germline lookup yields CDR1 GTSNPN and CDR2 SVGIG (reference sequence). Deletions cut 0 bases from V and 5 bases from J, with 10 bases between. The CDR3 is made up of 13 amino acids.

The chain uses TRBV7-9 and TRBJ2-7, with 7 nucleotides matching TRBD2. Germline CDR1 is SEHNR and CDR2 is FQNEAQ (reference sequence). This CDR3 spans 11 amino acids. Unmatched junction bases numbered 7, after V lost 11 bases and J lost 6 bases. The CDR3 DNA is TGTGCCGTACTCTGGGGGGGCGAGCAGTACTTC. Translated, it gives CAVLWGGEQYF.

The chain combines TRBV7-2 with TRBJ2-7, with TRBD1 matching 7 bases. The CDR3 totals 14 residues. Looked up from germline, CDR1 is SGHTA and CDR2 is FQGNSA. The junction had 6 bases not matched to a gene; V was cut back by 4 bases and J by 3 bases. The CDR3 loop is CASSSRQGFYEQYF. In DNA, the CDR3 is TGTGCCAGCAGCTCAAGACAGGGCTTCTACGAGCAGTACTTC.

The CDR3 loop reads CARGLAGETDTQYF. In nucleotides, the CDR3 is TGTGCCCGAGGGCTAGCGGGAGAAACAGATACGCAGTATTTT. V and J are TRBV30 and TRBJ2-3; TRBD2 agrees at 10 bases. Germline trimming cut 8 bases from V and 3 bases from J; bases unmatched to any gene: 8. This CDR3 contains 14 residues. The germline V gene encodes CDR1 GTSNPN and CDR2 SVGIG (reference sequence).

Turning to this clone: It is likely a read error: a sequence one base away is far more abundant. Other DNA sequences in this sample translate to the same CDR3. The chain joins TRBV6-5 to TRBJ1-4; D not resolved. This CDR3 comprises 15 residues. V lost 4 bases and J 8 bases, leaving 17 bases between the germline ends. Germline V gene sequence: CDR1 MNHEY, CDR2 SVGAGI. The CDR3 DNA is TGTGCCAGCAGTTCTCACTTAGCGGGGTCCGAAAAACTGTTTTTT. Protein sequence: CASSSHLAGSEKLFF.

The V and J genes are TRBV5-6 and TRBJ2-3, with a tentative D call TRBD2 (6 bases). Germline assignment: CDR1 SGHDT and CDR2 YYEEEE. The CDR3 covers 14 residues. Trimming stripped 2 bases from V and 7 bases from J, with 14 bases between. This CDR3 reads CASSFSGNLNTQYF. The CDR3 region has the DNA TGTGCCAGCAGCTTTAGCGGCAACTTGAATACGCAGTATTTT.

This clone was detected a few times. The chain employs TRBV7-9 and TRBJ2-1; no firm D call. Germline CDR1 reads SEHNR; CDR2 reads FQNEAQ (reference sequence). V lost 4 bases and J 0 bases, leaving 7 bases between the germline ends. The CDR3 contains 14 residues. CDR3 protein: CASSSPGSYNEQFF. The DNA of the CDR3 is TGTGCCAGCAGCTCCCCGGGCTCCTACAATGAGCAGTTCTTC.

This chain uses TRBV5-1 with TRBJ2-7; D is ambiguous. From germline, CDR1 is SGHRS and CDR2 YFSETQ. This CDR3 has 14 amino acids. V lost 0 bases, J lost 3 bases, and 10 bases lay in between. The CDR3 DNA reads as TGCGCCAGCAGCTTGGAGGTCGGGCACTACGAGCAGTACTTC. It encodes CASSLEVGHYEQYF.

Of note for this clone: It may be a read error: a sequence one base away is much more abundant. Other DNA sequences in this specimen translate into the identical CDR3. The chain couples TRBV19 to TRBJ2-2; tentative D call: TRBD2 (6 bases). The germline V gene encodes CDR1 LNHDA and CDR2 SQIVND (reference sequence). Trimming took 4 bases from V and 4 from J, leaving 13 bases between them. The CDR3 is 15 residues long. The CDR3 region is CASSNNRGGTGELFF. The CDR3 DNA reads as TGTGCCAGTAGTAACAATAGGGGAGGCACCGGGGAGCTGTTTTTT.

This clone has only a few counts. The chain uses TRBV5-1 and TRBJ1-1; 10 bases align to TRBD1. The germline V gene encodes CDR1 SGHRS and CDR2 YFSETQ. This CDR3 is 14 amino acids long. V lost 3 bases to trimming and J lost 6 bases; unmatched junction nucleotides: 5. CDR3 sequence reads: CASSSFGTGAEAFF. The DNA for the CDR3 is TGCGCCAGCAGCTCCTTCGGGACAGGGGCTGAAGCTTTCTTT. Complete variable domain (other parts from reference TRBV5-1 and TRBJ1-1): KAGVTQTPRYLIKTRGQQVTLSCSPISGHRSVSWYQQTPGQGLQFLFEYFSETQRNKGNFPGRFSGRQFSNSRSEMNVSTLELGDSALYLCASSSFGTGAEAFFGQGTRLTVV.